The clone carrying this TCR beta chain was picked up one time. Its antigen remains unidentified. Method: immunoSEQ multiplex PCR; TCRdb's copy keeps in-frame clones and lacks some. The sample carries 25,000 or so clones, around 88% recorded once. These data are taken from a study of T cells in localized non-small cell lung cancer. Whole-study results and caveats: A raised T cell density in blood coincided with lengthier overall survival. Tumor trailed uninvolved adjacent lung in T cell clonality, which peaked there.

The clonotype comes from a female donor over 55 with stage I lung adenocarcinoma. The sample here was peripheral blood, taken before any cancer treatment.

The CDR3, as DNA: TGTGCCTGGAGTGTTAAAATTAATTCCTACGAGCAGTACTTC. Protein product: CAWSVKINSYEQYF. The chain links TRBV30 to TRBJ2-7; no definite D call. V gave up 0 bases and J gave up 1 base, with 10 bases separating them. CDR1 and CDR2 from the germline V gene are GTSNPN and SVGIG (reference sequence). The CDR3 has 14 residues.